The sequence of this TCR beta chain was determined in a study of patients and donors after allogeneic stem cell transplantation. V lost 3 bases and J lost 7, with 13 bases in between. This CDR3 has 12 amino acids. CDR1 is DFQATT and CDR2 is SNEGSKA in the germline V gene (reference sequence). TCRdb analysed the RT-PCR reads with MiXCR anew, one entry per CDR3 protein. This table holds 900,000 to 1,000,000 distinct CDR3 sequences, approximately 19% found once. The clonotype was recovered from a human donor who was either an allogeneic HSCT recipient or a stem cell or donor lymphocyte infusion donor (not recorded which). It is not recorded whose cells these are; they may come from a transplant donor. Sequencing was carried out using blood, either unsorted or a sorted T cell fraction (not recorded which). The rearrangement joins TRBV20-1 to TRBJ2-7; D gene uncertain. The CDR3 loop reads CSARASTWEQYF. As DNA, the CDR3 is TGCAGTGCTAGGGCGTCTACGTGGGAGCAGTACTTC.